These 29 T cell receptor beta chains were all obtained from the same sample, sequenced in a study of cytomegalovirus exposure and HLA in healthy donors. Primers: 60 Vbeta forward and 13 Jbeta reverse. TCRdb's table, derived via immunoSEQ multiplex PCR, lists solely in-frame clones and lacks some. The sample has approximately 180,000 clones, about four fifths seen once. Material: PBMCs. Receptor source: a woman aged 45-59 years in good health and CMV-seronegative.

The rearrangement links TRBV7-2 to TRBJ1-5; D not certain. Germline values: CDR1 SGHTA, CDR2 FQGNSA. V was clipped by 5 bases and J by 9 bases, with 14 bases between them. The CDR3 is 13 residues long. The CDR3 region is CASSLPFAGPQHF. In DNA form, the CDR3 reads TGTGCCAGCAGCCTACCTTTTGCGGGGCCCCAGCATTTT.

The CDR3: CASSPRRATNEKLFF. The CDR3 coding sequence is TGTGCCAGCAGCCCCCGCCGCGCAACTAATGAAAAACTGTTTTTT. The chain uses TRBV7-6 and TRBJ1-4; D is uncertain. The length of the CDR3 is 15 residues. The V gene lost 5 bases and the J gene lost 0 bases, with 10 bases spanning the gap. Germline loops: CDR1 SGHVS, CDR2 FNYEAQ.

The chain recombines TRBV7-2 with TRBJ2-1, with D maybe TRBD1 (6 bases). The CDR3 consists of 16 residues. V was clipped by 2 bases and J by 4 bases, with 15 bases between them. Germline V gives CDR1 SGHTA, CDR2 FQGNSA. The CDR3 protein is CASSLQSRDTYNEQFF. The CDR3 nucleotides are TGTGCCAGCAGCTTACAGTCCCGGGACACATACAATGAGCAGTTCTTC.

This clone was detected only once. The genes are TRBV27 and TRBJ2-1; 9 positions agree with TRBD2. The CDR3 sequence is 14 residues long. Losses at the gene ends were 2 bases for V and 5 bases for J; bases not matched to a gene: 1. Per germline, CDR1 MNHEY and CDR2 SMNVEV (reference sequence). In DNA, the CDR3 is TGTGCCAGCAGTTTACTAGCGGGGAACAATGAGCAGTTCTTC. Translating it yields CASSLLAGNNEQFF.

This chain uses TRBV7-6 with TRBJ2-2; tentative D call: TRBD2 (6 bases). This CDR3 has 15 amino acids. Trimming stripped 2 bases from V and 4 bases from J, with 11 bases between. Germline V gene data show CDR1 as SGHVS and CDR2 as FNYEAQ. CDR3: CASSLSRRGTGELFF. As DNA, the CDR3 is TGTGCCAGCAGCTTATCGCGGAGGGGCACCGGGGAGCTGTTTTTT.

The V call is TRBV5-1, the J call TRBJ2-1, with TRBD2 matching 10 bases. The CDR3 has 15 residues. After removal of 7 bases from V and 7 bases from J, the junction contained 11 bases not matched to a gene. The germline CDR1 and CDR2 sequences are SGHRS and YFSETQ. CDR3 in amino acids: CASSGRASGGNEQFF. The DNA of the CDR3 is TGCGCCAGCTCGGGTCGGGCTAGCGGGGGAAATGAGCAGTTCTTC.

The CDR3 region is CASRSPGEFMDEQFF. CDR3 nucleotide sequence: TGTGCCAGTAGATCCCCAGGGGAATTTATGGATGAGCAGTTCTTC. This chain connects TRBV19 to TRBJ2-1, with D tentatively TRBD1 (6 bases). Deletions cut 6 bases from V and 8 bases from J, with 20 bases between. The CDR3 has 15 amino acids. Per the germline V gene, CDR1 is LNHDA and CDR2 is SQIVND (reference sequence).

This chain uses TRBV18 with TRBJ2-3, with 9 bases fitting TRBD1. The CDR3 is 16 residues long. V lost 5 bases to trimming and J lost 3 bases; unmatched junction nucleotides: 9. Germline-derived CDR1 and CDR2 are KGHSH and LQKENI. The CDR3 nucleotides are TGTGCCAGCTCAGGCGAAGGGACAGGGAAAACAGATACGCAGTATTTT. Translated, it gives CASSGEGTGKTDTQYF.

This clone has a single count. V usage is TRBV7-8 and J usage is TRBJ1-2; TRBD1 agrees at 9 bases. CDR1 SGHVS and CDR2 FQNEAQ come from the germline V gene. V lost 5 bases and J lost 5; bases outside the gene matches: 6. This CDR3 region has 14 residues. In DNA, the CDR3 is TGTGCCAGCAGCCAAGGGACAGGGCCGTATGGCTACACCTTC. Residues: CASSQGTGPYGYTF.

This clone was seen more than once but under ten times. V and J are TRBV6-5 and TRBJ2-1; 11 bases match TRBD1. The CDR3 covers 15 residues. The V segment lost 0 bases and the J segment 8 bases; nucleotides outside the gene matches: 3. The germline CDR1 and CDR2 sequences are MNHEY and SVGAGI. CDR3 loop: CASSYSRTGGHEQFF. CDR3 coding DNA: TGTGCCAGCAGTTACTCTCGGACAGGGGGCCATGAGCAGTTCTTC.

V gene TRBV11-2 combines with J gene TRBJ1-1; D uncertain. The V gene's germline CDR1 is SGHAT and CDR2 FQNNGV. The CDR3 is made up of 14 amino acids. Trimming took off 1 base at V and 0 bases at J, with 6 bases between the two ends. The CDR3 coding sequence is TGTGCCAGCAGCTTAGTGCGGATGAACACTGAAGCTTTCTTT. Its protein product is CASSLVRMNTEAFF.

The V gene is TRBV7-8, the J gene TRBJ1-5; D not certain. Deletions cut 1 base from V and 6 bases from J, with 10 bases between. Germline V gives CDR1 SGHVS, CDR2 FQNEAQ. The CDR3 has 14 amino acids. CDR3 sequence: CASSLGGYSQPQHF. CDR3 sequence (DNA): TGTGCCAGCAGCTTAGGAGGGTACAGTCAGCCCCAGCATTTT. Combining the CDR3 with reference TRBV7-8 and TRBJ1-5 gives the whole variable domain GAGVSQSPRYKVAKRGQDVALRCDPISGHVSLFWYQQALGQGPEFLTYFQNEAQLDKSGLPSDRFFAERPEGSVSTLKIQRTQQEDSAVYLCASSLGGYSQPQHFGDGTRLSIL.

The gene calls are TRBV5-1 and TRBJ1-1, with TRBD1 matching over 7 bases. V trimming: 4 bases; J trimming: 4 bases; junction bases outside the gene matches: 7. Germline CDR1 reads SGHRS; CDR2 reads YFSETQ. The CDR3 length is 14 residues. CDR3 residues: CASSPSDRPTEAFF. CDR3 in DNA: TGCGCCAGCAGCCCCTCGGACAGGCCCACTGAAGCTTTCTTT. The complete variable domain, with remaining parts taken from reference TRBV5-1 and TRBJ1-1, reads KAGVTQTPRYLIKTRGQQVTLSCSPISGHRSVSWYQQTPGQGLQFLFEYFSETQRNKGNFPGRFSGRQFSNSRSEMNVSTLELGDSALYLCASSPSDRPTEAFFGQGTRLTVV.

This clone was seen only once. V gene TRBV7-2 combines with J gene TRBJ2-7; the D gene is possibly TRBD2 (6 bases). Germline V CDR1 and CDR2: SGHTA, FQGNSA. The CDR3 has 14 residues. The V end lost 2 bases, the J end lost 7 bases, and 15 bases lay between the germline ends. CDR3 region: CASSLSGYSKEQYF. CDR3 nucleotide sequence: TGTGCCAGCAGCTTAAGCGGGTACTCCAAGGAGCAGTACTTC.

This chain uses TRBV19 with TRBJ1-1; D is undetermined. CDR3 length: 11 amino acids. V was clipped by 0 bases and J by 7 bases, with 3 bases between them. The germline V gene has CDR1 LNHDA and CDR2 SQIVND (reference sequence). The CDR3 DNA sequence: TGTGCCAGTAGTATAGACAATGAAGCTTTCTTT. Protein product: CASSIDNEAFF.

The V gene is TRBV29-1, the J gene TRBJ2-3; D is unresolved. V was cut by 7 bases and J by 5 bases, with 10 bases left in between. CDR3 length equals 11 residues. Germline V lookup: CDR1 SQVTM, CDR2 ANQGSEA. DNA for the CDR3: TGCAGCGCCGTAACTCGAGATACGCAGTATTTT. Amino acids: CSAVTRDTQYF.

The rearrangement links TRBV27 to TRBJ1-1, with D unresolved. The CDR3 totals 12 residues. V lost 5 bases and J lost 8, with 12 bases in between. The germline gives CDR1 MNHEY, CDR2 SMNVEV (reference sequence). This CDR3 is CASSPPGGEAFF. In DNA, the CDR3 is TGTGCCAGCAGTCCCCCGGGTGGGGAAGCTTTCTTT.

The CDR3 protein is CASSPMGSARYTEAFF. DNA of the CDR3: TGTGCCAGCTCACCAATGGGCTCAGCAAGGTACACTGAAGCTTTCTTT. The genes are TRBV18 and TRBJ1-1; D is unclear. This CDR3 spans 16 amino acids. Between the trimmed V and J ends, which lost 2 bases and 3 bases, there was a span of 16 bases. Germline V lookup: CDR1 KGHSH, CDR2 LQKENI.

This rearrangement joins TRBV5-1 to TRBJ2-1, with D perhaps TRBD1 (6 bases). This CDR3 spans 12 amino acids. The V and J ends lost 3 bases and 12 bases respectively, with 13 bases between them. CDR1 and CDR2 (germline): SGHRS, YFSETQ. Here the CDR3 reads CASSWDTGSQFF. The CDR3 bases are TGCGCCAGCAGCTGGGACACAGGGTCGCAGTTCTTC. Variable domain in full (rest from reference TRBV5-1 and TRBJ2-1): KAGVTQTPRYLIKTRGQQVTLSCSPISGHRSVSWYQQTPGQGLQFLFEYFSETQRNKGNFPGRFSGRQFSNSRSEMNVSTLELGDSALYLCASSWDTGSQFFGPGTRLTVL.

The rearrangement links TRBV7-9 to TRBJ2-7; the match to TRBD1 covers 7 bases. Germline trimming cut 6 bases from V and 4 bases from J; bases unmatched to any gene: 9. CDR1 and CDR2 (germline): SEHNR, FQNEAQ (reference sequence). The CDR3 sequence is 14 residues long. The CDR3 loop is CASRSTGSIYEQYF. DNA of the CDR3: TGTGCCAGCAGGTCGACAGGGTCGATTTACGAGCAGTACTTC.

This sequence joins TRBV9 and TRBJ1-1, with unresolved D. The CDR3 is 13 amino acids. The germline gives CDR1 SGDLS, CDR2 YYNGEE. V was cut by 3 bases and J by 4 bases, with 10 bases left in between. The CDR3 DNA reads as TGTGCCAGCAGCGCGCAGGCGGGCACTGAAGCTTTCTTT. This translates into CASSAQAGTEAFF.

The CDR3 bases are TGCAGTGCCAGGGACAGTCGAGGCTACACCTTC. Translated, it gives CSARDSRGYTF. The chain has TRBV20-1 and TRBJ1-2, with 7 bases that match TRBD1. This CDR3 contains 11 residues. V dropped 6 bases and J dropped 8; count of bases not matched to a gene: 6. Germline lookup yields CDR1 DFQATT and CDR2 SNEGSKA (reference sequence).

This clone was seen just once. The chain employs TRBV7-9 and TRBJ2-1; the match to TRBD2 covers 11 bases. J was trimmed by 3 bases and V by 0 bases; bases with no gene match: 10. Germline loops: CDR1 SEHNR, CDR2 FQNEAQ (reference sequence). The CDR3 has 19 residues. Here the CDR3 reads CASSLAMGVLAGVYNEQFF. In nucleotides, the CDR3 is TGTGCCAGCAGCTTAGCGATGGGGGTACTAGCGGGAGTCTACAATGAGCAGTTCTTC.

Comment on this clone: An end of the junction does not agree with germline; a read error may underlie this. The rearrangement links TRBV7-9 to TRBJ1-5; 7 bases are a match to TRBD1. Looked up from germline, CDR1 is SEHNR and CDR2 is FQNEAQ (reference sequence). CDR3 length: 14 residues. This CDR3 is CSSSITGGNQPQHF. The CDR3 DNA is TGTTCCAGCAGCATCACAGGGGGCAATCAGCCCCAGCATTTT.

This chain links TRBV29-1 with TRBJ1-2; D perhaps matches TRBD1 (5 bases). The CDR3 totals 14 residues. V dropped 6 bases and J dropped 7 bases, with 21 bases sitting between them. CDR1 is SQVTM and CDR2 is ANQGSEA in the germline V gene. The CDR3 nucleotides are TGCAGCGTCATAAAATCGACAGCCATCAGTGGCTACACCTTC. This sequence encodes CSVIKSTAISGYTF. The variable domain in full, with the rest retrieved from reference TRBV29-1 and TRBJ1-2, is SAVISQKPSRDICQRGTSLTIQCQVDSQVTMMFWYRQQPGQSLTLIATANQGSEATYESGFVIDKFPISRPNLTFSTLTVSNMSPEDSSIYLCSVIKSTAISGYTFGSGTRLTVV.

The chain joins TRBV6-1 to TRBJ2-7; D is uncertain. In germline, CDR1 is MNHNS, CDR2 SASEGT. The germline V and J ends were trimmed by 4 bases and 1 base, with 17 bases remaining between them. This CDR3 is 16 amino acids long. Here the CDR3 reads CASSGHPIFVSYEQYF. DNA for the CDR3: TGTGCCAGCAGTGGGCATCCCATTTTCGTTTCCTACGAGCAGTACTTC.

The rearrangement links TRBV7-3 to TRBJ2-3, with 9 bases identical to TRBD2. The V and J ends lost 5 bases and 3 bases, in that order; junction bases with no gene match: 12. This CDR3 has 17 amino acids. Germline CDR1 and CDR2: SGHTA and FQGTGA. The CDR3 region is CASSDVPGLALTDTQYF. CDR3 DNA: TGTGCCAGCAGCGACGTACCGGGACTAGCATTGACAGATACGCAGTATTTT.

This chain links TRBV6-5 with TRBJ2-5; D is unresolved. CDR1 is MNHEY and CDR2 is SVGAGI in the germline V gene. The CDR3 is 14 residues long. V was cut by 2 bases and J by 1 base, with 8 bases left in between. This chain's CDR3 is CASSYREAQETQYF. The CDR3 DNA reads as TGTGCCAGCAGTTACAGAGAGGCCCAAGAGACCCAGTACTTC.

This chain links TRBV5-4 with TRBJ1-2; D is perhaps TRBD1 (5 bases). Germline CDR1 and CDR2: SGHNT and YYREEE (reference sequence). Trimming took 0 bases from V and 1 from J, leaving 13 bases between them. This CDR3 contains 16 residues. Written as DNA, the CDR3 is TGTGCCAGCAGCTTGGAACCAGGCGGGGGTAACTATGGCTACACCTTC. This translates into CASSLEPGGGNYGYTF.